Presented here are 7 T cell receptor beta chains from one specimen sequenced in a study of glioma-infiltrating T cells. Using RNA template, CDR3s of TCR alpha and beta were amplified with iRepertoire arm-PCR. A single record per CDR3 protein comes from TCRdb applying MiXCR to the multiplex PCR reads. The repertoire includes approximately 400,000 distinct CDR3 sequences, roughly 41% of them detected once, and 12% sits in the top ten. Sequenced: glioma tissue, nonneoplastic brain tissue, or PBMCs (not recorded which). The receptors were gathered from a human donor with low-grade glioma or glioblastoma, undergoing nonglioma brain surgery, or in good health (not recorded which).

With regard to this clonotype: A much larger clone lies a single base off, so this may be a read error. This rearrangement joins TRBV20-1 to TRBJ2-1; D may be TRBD1 (6 bases). Trimming left V 1 base short and J 4 bases short, with 17 bases between. Germline CDR1 reads DFQATT; CDR2 reads SNEGSKA (reference sequence). The CDR3 consists of 16 residues. CDR3 bases: TGCAGTGCTAGAGGAACTAGGGGGAGTTGGTACAATGAGCAGTTCTTC. Amino acid sequence: CSARGTRGSWYNEQFF.

The V and J genes are TRBV7-9 and TRBJ2-7, with 14 bases fitting TRBD2. Trimming cost V 6 bases and J 11 bases; bases outside gene matches: 9. The V gene's germline CDR1 is SEHNR and CDR2 FQNEAQ (reference sequence). There are 14 residues in the CDR3. CDR3 in DNA: TGTGCCAGCAGGCATGGACTAGCGGGAGGAAAGAAGTACTTC. Encoded protein: CASRHGLAGGKKYF. Full variable domain (outside the CDR3, taken from reference TRBV7-9 and TRBJ2-7): DTGVSQNPRHKITKRGQNVTFRCDPISEHNRLYWYRQTLGQGPEFLTYFQNEAQLEKSRLLSDRFSAERPKGSFSTLEIQRTEQGDSAMYLCASRHGLAGGKKYFGPGTRLTVT.

A note on this clonotype: A much larger clone lies a single base off, so this may be a read error. The chain is built from TRBV6-1 and TRBJ2-7; D is possibly TRBD1 (5 bases). This CDR3 is 14 amino acids long. The V gene's germline CDR1 is MNHNS and CDR2 SASEGT. CDR3 residues: CAVETVLISYEHYF. CDR3 bases: TGTGCCGTCGAGACAGTTTTAATCTCCTACGAGCACTACTTC.

The CDR3 bases are TGTGCCAGCAGCCTTGGACAGGCAAGCTCTGGAAACACCATATATTTT. Amino acid sequence: CASSLGQASSGNTIYF. The J gene is TRBJ1-3, the V gene TRBV4-2; 7 positions agree with TRBD1. Germline-derived CDR1 and CDR2 are LGHNA and YNFKEQ. CDR3 length: 16 amino acids. V lost 4 bases to trimming and J lost 0 bases; unmatched junction nucleotides: 6.

V usage is TRBV19 and J usage is TRBJ1-1; no reliable D call. CDR3 size: 15 residues. Germline V gene lookup returns CDR1 LNHDA and CDR2 SQIVND (reference sequence). V lost 1 base and J 0 bases, leaving 9 bases between the germline ends. CDR3 nucleotides: TGTGCCAGTAGTATAGGGGCGGCCATGAACACTGAAGCTTTCTTT. Its translation is CASSIGAAMNTEAFF. The full variable domain, with the rest looked up from reference TRBV19 and TRBJ1-1, is DGGITQSPKYLFRKEGQNVTLSCEQNLNHDAMYWYRQDPGQGLRLIYYSQIVNDFQKGDIAEGYSVSREKKESFPLTVTSAQKNPTAFYLCASSIGAAMNTEAFFGQGTRLTVV.

The J gene is TRBJ2-7, the V gene TRBV7-2; D gene ambiguous. The CDR3 length is 15 residues. The ends were cut back, 5 bases at V and 7 bases at J, with 21 bases in the middle. The V gene's germline CDR1 is SGHTA and CDR2 FQGNSA. CDR3 amino acids: CASSPDPVPWGEQYF. CDR3 nucleotide sequence: TGTGCCAGCAGCCCCGACCCGGTCCCCTGGGGAGAGCAGTACTTC.

This clonotype was seen ten or more times. The rearrangement uses TRBV20-1 and TRBJ1-2, with TRBD1 matching over 11 bases. Germline V gives CDR1 DFQATT, CDR2 SNEGSKA (reference sequence). The trim removed 3 bases at V and 2 bases at J, leaving 2 bases unmatched. The CDR3 is 14 residues long. The CDR3 here is CSARGQGENYGYTF. The CDR3 bases are TGCAGTGCTAGGGGACAGGGGGAGAACTATGGCTACACCTTC.